These 3 T cell receptor beta chains share one sample of origin, sequenced in a study of cytomegalovirus exposure and HLA in healthy donors. Primers for the PCR totalled 60 Vbeta and 13 Jbeta. Generated by immunoSEQ multiplex PCR, the TCRdb table keeps only in-frame clones and is missing some. Among 100,000 or so clones, more than 65% were seen once, and the ten largest hold 9.5% to 12%. The sequenced material came from PBMCs. The receptors were gathered from a man aged 40-49 years in good health and CMV-seropositive.

The chain's CDR3 is CASSAHLGGDQPQHF. CDR3 coding DNA: TGTGCCAGCAGTGCCCACCTGGGGGGGGATCAGCCCCAGCATTTT. The chain joins TRBV2 to TRBJ1-5, with a possible D match to TRBD1 (5 bases). The CDR3 runs to 15 residues. V lost 4 bases and J lost 5, with 15 bases in between. Germline V gene data show CDR1 as SNHLY and CDR2 as FYNNEI.

The chain is built from TRBV19 and TRBJ2-3; D is uncertain. The CDR3 runs 17 residues. Looked up from germline, CDR1 is LNHDA and CDR2 is SQIVND (reference sequence). V was trimmed by 3 bases and J by 2 bases, leaving 18 bases between them. CDR3 amino acids: CASSIGPSGINTDTQYF. The CDR3, as DNA: TGTGCCAGTAGTATTGGGCCCTCAGGTATCAACACAGATACGCAGTATTTT.

The chain has TRBV28 and TRBJ2-7; TRBD2 matches 7 bases. The trim removed 2 bases at V and 2 bases at J, leaving 12 bases unmatched. The germline gives CDR1 MDHEN, CDR2 SYDVKM. The CDR3 has 17 amino acids. In DNA form, the CDR3 reads TGTGCCAGCAGTTTAGGTGGGCGGGGGACTTCTACCTACGAGCAGTACTTC. Its translation is CASSLGGRGTSTYEQYF.